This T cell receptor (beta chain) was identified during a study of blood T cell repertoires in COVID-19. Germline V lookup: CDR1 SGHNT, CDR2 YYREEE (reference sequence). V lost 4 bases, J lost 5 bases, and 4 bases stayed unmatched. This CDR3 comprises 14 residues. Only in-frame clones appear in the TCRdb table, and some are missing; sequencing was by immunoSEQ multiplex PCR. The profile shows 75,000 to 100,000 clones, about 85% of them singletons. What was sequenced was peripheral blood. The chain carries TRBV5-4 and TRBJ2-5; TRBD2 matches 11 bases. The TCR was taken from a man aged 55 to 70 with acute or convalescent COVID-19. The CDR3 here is CASSLGTSGETQYF. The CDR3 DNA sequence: TGTGCCAGCAGCCTGGGGACTAGCGGTGAGACCCAGTACTTC.